The present TCR beta chain was sequenced within a study of T cells after yellow fever vaccination. Study details: Each low-cell-number fraction was prepared by means of SMART-Seq v4 Ultra Low Input.

TCRdb passed the 5' RACE reads through MiXCR, listing each CDR3 protein once. The data contain hundreds of thousands of distinct CDR3 sequences, approximately 12% of them seen just once; the ten biggest clones take up roughly 3%. This CDR3 is 14 amino acids long. CDR1 and CDR2 from the germline V gene are SGHRS and YFSETQ. After removal of 4 bases from V and 4 bases from J, the junction contained 4 bases not matched to a gene. This rearrangement joins TRBV5-1 to TRBJ2-5; 10 nucleotides align to TRBD2. The source was CD4+ T cells sorted from PBMCs, collected 15 days after the yellow fever booster vaccination. The sequence derives from a man aged 18-30 years who received the YFV17D yellow fever vaccine. CDR3 region: CASSPGLAIETQYF. CDR3 DNA: TGCGCCAGCAGCCCGGGACTAGCGATAGAGACCCAGTACTTC.